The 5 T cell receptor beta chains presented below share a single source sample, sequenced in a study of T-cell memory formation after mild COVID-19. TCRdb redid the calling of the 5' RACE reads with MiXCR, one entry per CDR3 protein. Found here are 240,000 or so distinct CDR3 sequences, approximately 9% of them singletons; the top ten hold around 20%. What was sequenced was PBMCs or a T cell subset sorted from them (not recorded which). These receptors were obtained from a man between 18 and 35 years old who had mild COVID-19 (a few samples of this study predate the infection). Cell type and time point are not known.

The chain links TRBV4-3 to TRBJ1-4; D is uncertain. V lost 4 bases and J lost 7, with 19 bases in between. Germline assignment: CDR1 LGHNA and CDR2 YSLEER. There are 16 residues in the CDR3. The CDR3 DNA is TGCGCCAGCAGCCTATCGCGGGCCGGCGAGGGTGAAAAACTGTTTTTT. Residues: CASSLSRAGEGEKLFF.

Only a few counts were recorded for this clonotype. CDR3 DNA: TGTGCCAGCAGTTACTCAGGGGGACTAGGGCCCGAGACCCAGTACTTC. As protein: CASSYSGGLGPETQYF. The V call is TRBV6-5, the J call TRBJ2-5; TRBD2 agrees at 8 bases. V lost 0 bases to trimming and J lost 5 bases; unmatched junction nucleotides: 8. Looked up from germline, CDR1 is MNHEY and CDR2 is SVGAGI. This CDR3 contains 16 residues.

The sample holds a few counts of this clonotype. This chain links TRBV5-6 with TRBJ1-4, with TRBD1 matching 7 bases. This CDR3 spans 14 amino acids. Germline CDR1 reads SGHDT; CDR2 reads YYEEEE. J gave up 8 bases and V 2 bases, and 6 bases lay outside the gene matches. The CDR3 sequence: CASSFGRGYEKLFF. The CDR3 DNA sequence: TGTGCCAGCAGCTTCGGCAGGGGGTACGAAAAACTGTTTTTT.

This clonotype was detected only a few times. The CDR3, as DNA: TGTGCCAGCAGCAAACTAGCGGGGGGTACCTACGAGCAGTACTTC. Amino acids: CASSKLAGGTYEQYF. V is TRBV7-6 and J is TRBJ2-7; TRBD2 aligns across 12 bases. Trimming cost V 5 bases and J 2 bases; bases outside gene matches: 4. Germline values: CDR1 SGHVS, CDR2 FNYEAQ. This CDR3 has 15 residues. Combining the CDR3 with reference TRBV7-6 and TRBJ2-7 gives the whole variable domain GAGVSQSPRYKVTKRGQDVALRCDPISGHVSLYWYRQALGQGPEFLTYFNYEAQQDKSGLPNDRFSAERPEGSISTLTIQRTEQRDSAMYRCASSKLAGGTYEQYFGPGTRLTVT.

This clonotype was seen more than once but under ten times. Here the CDR3 DNA reads TGTGCCAGCTCACCCGGCCGAAGGACCTCCTCCTACAATGAGCAGTTCTTC. It yields the protein CASSPGRRTSSYNEQFF. This chain uses TRBV18 with TRBJ2-1; D uncertain. Germline loops: CDR1 KGHSH, CDR2 LQKENI. Deletions cut 3 bases from V and 0 bases from J, with 15 bases between. The CDR3 has 17 amino acids.